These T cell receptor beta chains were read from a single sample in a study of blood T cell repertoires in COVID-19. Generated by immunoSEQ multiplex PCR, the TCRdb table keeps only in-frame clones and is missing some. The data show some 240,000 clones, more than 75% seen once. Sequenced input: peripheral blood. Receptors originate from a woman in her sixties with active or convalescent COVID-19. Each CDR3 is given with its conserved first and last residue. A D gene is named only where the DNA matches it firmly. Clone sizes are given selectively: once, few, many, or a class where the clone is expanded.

CDR3 protein: CASSPRQVGSTDTQYF
CDR3 DNA: TGTGCCAGCTCACCACGACAGGTTGGGAGCACAGATACGCAGTATTTT
V gene: TRBV18
clone size: NA
D gene: NA
J gene: TRBJ2-3

CDR3 protein: CASSVEGRTGRGNTEAFF
CDR3 DNA: TGTGCCAGCAGCGTAGAGGGGCGGACAGGGAGGGGAAACACTGAAGCTTTCTTT
V gene: TRBV9
clone size: NA
D gene: TRBD1
J gene: TRBJ1-1

CDR3 protein: CASSMVVGTGDIYEQYF
CDR3 DNA: TGTGCCAGTAGTATGGTAGTCGGGACAGGGGATATATACGAGCAGTACTTC
V gene: TRBV19
clone size: NA
D gene: TRBD1
J gene: TRBJ2-7

CDR3 protein: CASSLGQGALDYGYTF
CDR3 DNA: TGCGCCAGCAGCTTGGGACAGGGGGCGCTGGACTATGGCTACACCTTC
V gene: TRBV5-1
clone size: NA
D gene: TRBD1
J gene: TRBJ1-2

CDR3 protein: CASCPQQGGGNGELFF
CDR3 DNA: TGTGCCAGCTGCCCCCAGCAGGGCGGGGGTAACGGGGAGCTGTTTTTT
V gene: TRBV7-2
clone size: NA
D gene: TRBD2
J gene: TRBJ2-2

CDR3 protein: CASSLLANEQFF
CDR3 DNA: TGTGCCAGCAGCTTATTGGCCAATGAGCAGTTCTTC
V gene: TRBV7-2
clone size: NA
D gene: NA
J gene: TRBJ2-1

CDR3 protein: CAISESPTYGYTF
CDR3 DNA: TGTGCCATCAGTGAGTCCCCAACTTATGGCTACACCTTC
V gene: TRBV10-3
clone size: NA
D gene: NA
J gene: TRBJ1-2

CDR3 protein: CAISEVPGQNHEQYF
CDR3 DNA: TGTGCCATCAGTGAGGTCCCAGGACAGAACCACGAGCAGTACTTC
V gene: TRBV10-3
clone size: NA
D gene: NA
J gene: TRBJ2-7

CDR3 protein: CAHEGAHYGYTF
CDR3 DNA: TGCGCCCACGAGGGGGCACACTATGGCTACACCTTC
V gene: TRBV23-1
clone size: NA
D gene: TRBD1
J gene: TRBJ1-2

CDR3 protein: CASTRVGSRVGGEQFF
CDR3 DNA: TGTGCCAGCACCCGGGTCGGTTCTAGGGTAGGGGGTGAGCAGTTCTTC
V gene: TRBV28
clone size: NA
D gene: NA
J gene: TRBJ2-1

CDR3 protein: CASSRGTGADTQYF
CDR3 DNA: TGTGCCAGTAGCCGGGGGACAGGGGCAGATACGCAGTATTTT
V gene: TRBV19
clone size: NA
D gene: TRBD1
J gene: TRBJ2-3

CDR3 protein: CASSYKAARGNTIYF
CDR3 DNA: TGTGCCAGCAGTTACAAGGCAGCGAGGGGAAACACCATATATTTT
V gene: TRBV6-5
clone size: NA
D gene: NA
J gene: TRBJ1-3

CDR3 protein: CASSLRGVIAGNTIYF
CDR3 DNA: TGTGCCAGCAGCTTGCGCGGGGTTATCGCTGGAAACACCATATATTTT
V gene: TRBV7-8
clone size: NA
D gene: NA
J gene: TRBJ1-3

CDR3 protein: CASSPQGRFGPRHNQPQHF
CDR3 DNA: TGTGCCAGCAGCCCCCAGGGCAGATTTGGCCCGCGACACAATCAGCCCCAGCATTTT
V gene: TRBV27
clone size: NA
D gene: NA
J gene: TRBJ1-5

CDR3 protein: CASSPGQQPGNTIYF
CDR3 DNA: TGTGCCAGCTCACCGGGGCAGCAACCTGGAAACACCATATATTTT
V gene: TRBV18
clone size: NA
D gene: NA
J gene: TRBJ1-3

CDR3 protein: CASSLGPFSGNTIYF
CDR3 DNA: TGTGCCAGCAGCTTAGGGCCGTTCTCTGGAAACACCATATATTTT
V gene: TRBV7-6
clone size: NA
D gene: NA
J gene: TRBJ1-3

CDR3 protein: CASSLREYEQYF
CDR3 DNA: TGTGCCAGCAGTTTGAGGGAGTACGAGCAGTACTTC
V gene: TRBV28
clone size: NA
D gene: NA
J gene: TRBJ2-7

CDR3 protein: CASSQDWRTGFEKLFF
CDR3 DNA: TGCGCCAGCAGCCAAGATTGGCGGACAGGGTTTGAAAAACTGTTTTTT
V gene: TRBV4-3
clone size: once
D gene: TRBD1
J gene: TRBJ1-4

CDR3 protein: CASSYSRLNTEAFF
CDR3 DNA: TGTGCCAGCAGTTACTCGCGCCTGAACACTGAAGCTTTCTTT
V gene: TRBV6-5
clone size: NA
D gene: NA
J gene: TRBJ1-1

CDR3 protein: CASSQGPGDNYGYTF
CDR3 DNA: TGTGCCAGCAGCCAAGGGCCAGGGGATAACTATGGCTACACCTTC
V gene: TRBV3-1/TRBV3-2
clone size: NA
D gene: NA
J gene: TRBJ1-2

CDR3 protein: CATSDLRAGYTEAFF
CDR3 DNA: TGTGCCACCAGTGATTTGCGGGCAGGGTACACTGAAGCTTTCTTT
V gene: TRBV24-1
clone size: NA
D gene: NA
J gene: TRBJ1-1

CDR3 protein: CASSPIWGLANTEAFF
CDR3 DNA: TGTGCCAGCAGCCCCATATGGGGGCTCGCGAACACTGAAGCTTTCTTT
V gene: TRBV11-2
clone size: NA
D gene: NA
J gene: TRBJ1-1

CDR3 protein: CASSDKPSTFSYNEQFF
CDR3 DNA: TGTGCCAGCAGTGACAAACCATCTACGTTCTCCTACAATGAGCAGTTCTTC
V gene: TRBV6-4
clone size: NA
D gene: NA
J gene: TRBJ2-1

CDR3 protein: CAWSASGGTLRYTDTQYF
CDR3 DNA: TGTGCCTGGAGCGCTAGCGGGGGAACACTCAGGTACACAGATACGCAGTATTTT
V gene: TRBV30
clone size: NA
D gene: TRBD2
J gene: TRBJ2-3

CDR3 protein: CASSPQGVAPYNEQFF
CDR3 DNA: TGTGCCAGTTCCCCTCAGGGGGTTGCGCCTTACAATGAGCAGTTCTTC
V gene: TRBV19
clone size: once
D gene: TRBD1
J gene: TRBJ2-1

CDR3 protein: CSVETGTDTQYF
CDR3 DNA: TGCAGCGTCGAGACTGGCACAGATACGCAGTATTTT
V gene: TRBV29-1
clone size: NA
D gene: NA
J gene: TRBJ2-3

CDR3 protein: CASSITANTGELFF
CDR3 DNA: TGTGCCAGTAGTATCACGGCGAACACCGGGGAGCTGTTTTTT
V gene: TRBV19
clone size: NA
D gene: NA
J gene: TRBJ2-2

CDR3 protein: CASSLSGLNQPQHF
CDR3 DNA: TGTGCCAGCAGCTTGTCAGGGCTAAATCAGCCCCAGCATTTT
V gene: TRBV5-4
clone size: NA
D gene: NA
J gene: TRBJ1-5

CDR3 protein: CAWSYGTGPDYGYTF
CDR3 DNA: TGTGCCTGGAGTTACGGAACAGGGCCTGACTATGGCTACACCTTC
V gene: TRBV30
clone size: NA
D gene: NA
J gene: TRBJ1-2

CDR3 protein: CASSEYPQGARGNEQFF
CDR3 DNA: TGTGCCAGCAGTGAATACCCTCAGGGGGCCAGGGGGAATGAGCAGTTCTTC
V gene: TRBV2
clone size: NA
D gene: TRBD1
J gene: TRBJ2-1

CDR3 protein: CASKGPTSGWDTQYF
CDR3 DNA: TGTGCCAGCAAGGGGCCGACTAGCGGGTGGGATACGCAGTATTTT
V gene: TRBV6-5
clone size: NA
D gene: TRBD2
J gene: TRBJ2-3

CDR3 protein: CASSFGGQPQHF
CDR3 DNA: TGTGCCAGCAGTTTTGGCGGACAGCCCCAGCATTTT
V gene: TRBV6-5
clone size: NA
D gene: NA
J gene: TRBJ1-5

CDR3 protein: CATFPGGAADTQYF
CDR3 DNA: TGTGCCACCTTCCCCGGGGGGGCGGCAGATACGCAGTATTTT
V gene: TRBV2
clone size: once
D gene: TRBD2
J gene: TRBJ2-3

CDR3 protein: CASSLIQGTTEAFF
CDR3 DNA: TGTGCCAGCAGCCTGATCCAGGGGACCACTGAAGCTTTCTTT
V gene: TRBV5-6
clone size: NA
D gene: NA
J gene: TRBJ1-1

CDR3 protein: CASSPGSGVYEQYF
CDR3 DNA: TGTGCCAGCAGCCCAGGGTCTGGAGTTTACGAGCAGTACTTC
V gene: TRBV11-3
clone size: NA
D gene: NA
J gene: TRBJ2-7

CDR3 protein: CATSRGAISNQPQHF
CDR3 DNA: TGTGCCACCAGCAGAGGGGCGATTAGCAATCAGCCCCAGCATTTT
V gene: TRBV15
clone size: NA
D gene: NA
J gene: TRBJ1-5

CDR3 protein: CAWSGQSSQPQHF
CDR3 DNA: TGTGCCTGGTCGGGACAGAGCAGCCAGCCCCAGCATTTT
V gene: TRBV30
clone size: NA
D gene: TRBD1
J gene: TRBJ1-5

CDR3 protein: CASSSTSTGWSNQPQHF
CDR3 DNA: TGTGCCAGCAGTTCGACCTCGACAGGGTGGAGCAATCAGCCCCAGCATTTT
V gene: TRBV27
clone size: NA
D gene: TRBD1
J gene: TRBJ1-5

CDR3 protein: CASSLSVVYNTGELFF
CDR3 DNA: TGTGCCAGCAGCCTGAGTGTGGTGTATAACACCGGGGAGCTGTTTTTT
V gene: TRBV5-6
clone size: NA
D gene: NA
J gene: TRBJ2-2

CDR3 protein: CASSQSGTTNTGELFF
CDR3 DNA: TGTGCCAGCAGTCAATCCGGGACTACGAACACCGGGGAGCTGTTTTTT
V gene: TRBV5-6
clone size: NA
D gene: TRBD2
J gene: TRBJ2-2

CDR3 protein: CASSSTGGTEAFF
CDR3 DNA: TGCGCCAGCAGCTCGACAGGGGGGACTGAAGCTTTCTTT
V gene: TRBV5-1
clone size: NA
D gene: TRBD1
J gene: TRBJ1-1

CDR3 protein: CASSSGQGWNEQFF
CDR3 DNA: TGTGCCAGCAGCTCAGGACAGGGCTGGAATGAGCAGTTCTTC
V gene: TRBV7-3
clone size: NA
D gene: TRBD1
J gene: TRBJ2-1

CDR3 protein: CAITPTQGIEKLFF
CDR3 DNA: TGTGCCATCACGCCAACCCAGGGTATCGAAAAACTGTTTTTT
V gene: TRBV7-9
clone size: NA
D gene: NA
J gene: TRBJ1-4

CDR3 protein: CASSPQNGYNEQFF
CDR3 DNA: TGTGCCAGCAGCCCACAGAACGGCTACAATGAGCAGTTCTTC
V gene: TRBV7-3
clone size: NA
D gene: NA
J gene: TRBJ2-1

CDR3 protein: CASSHTGGHQNTEAFF
CDR3 DNA: TGTGCCAGCAGTCATACGGGAGGACATCAGAACACTGAAGCTTTCTTT
V gene: TRBV7-9
clone size: NA
D gene: NA
J gene: TRBJ1-1

CDR3 protein: CATNRGAVDEKLFF
CDR3 DNA: TGTGCCACCAACCGGGGGGCTGTCGATGAAAAACTGTTTTTT
V gene: TRBV19
clone size: NA
D gene: NA
J gene: TRBJ1-4

CDR3 protein: CASSPPSHSSTDTQYF
CDR3 DNA: TGTGCCAGCTCACCACCGAGTCACAGTAGCACAGATACGCAGTATTTT
V gene: TRBV18
clone size: NA
D gene: NA
J gene: TRBJ2-3